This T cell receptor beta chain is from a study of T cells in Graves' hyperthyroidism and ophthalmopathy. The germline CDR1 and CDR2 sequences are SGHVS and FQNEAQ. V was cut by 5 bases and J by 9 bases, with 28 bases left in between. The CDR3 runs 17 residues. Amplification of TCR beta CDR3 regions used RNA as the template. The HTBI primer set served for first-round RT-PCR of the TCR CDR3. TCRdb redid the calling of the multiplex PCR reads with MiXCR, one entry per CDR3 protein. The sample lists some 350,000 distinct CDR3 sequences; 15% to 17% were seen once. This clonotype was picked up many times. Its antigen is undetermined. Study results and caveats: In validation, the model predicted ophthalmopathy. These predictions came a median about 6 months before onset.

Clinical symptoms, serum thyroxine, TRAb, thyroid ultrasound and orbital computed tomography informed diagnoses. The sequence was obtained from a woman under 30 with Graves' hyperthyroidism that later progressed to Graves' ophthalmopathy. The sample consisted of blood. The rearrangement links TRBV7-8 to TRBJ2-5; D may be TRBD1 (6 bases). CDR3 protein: CASSRWQWGLLKSAQYF. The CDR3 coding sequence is TGTGCCAGCAGCAGGTGGCAATGGGGGCTACTTAAGTCGGCCCAGTACTTC.